This paragraph covers one T cell receptor beta chain sequence. The CDR3 contains 17 residues. The J segment lost 5 bases and the V segment lost 4 bases, leaving 10 bases of the junction unmatched. In germline, CDR1 is LGHNA, CDR2 YNFKEQ. The sample originates from a study of CD8 T cells in ankylosing spondylitis. MiXCR, applied by TCRdb to the 5' RACE reads, yields one record per CDR3 protein. The sample contains 150,000 to 250,000 distinct CDR3 sequences, about 13% of which appear only once. What was sequenced was blood, either unsorted or a sorted T cell fraction (not recorded which). J is TRBJ2-6 and V is TRBV4-2, with TRBD2 identical over 8 bases. The TCR sequence derives from a male donor with ankylosing spondylitis or in good health (not recorded which). CDR3 region: CASSLGTSVSRANVLTF. CDR3 nucleotides: TGTGCCAGCAGCCTCGGGACTAGTGTATCTAGGGCCAACGTCCTGACTTTC.